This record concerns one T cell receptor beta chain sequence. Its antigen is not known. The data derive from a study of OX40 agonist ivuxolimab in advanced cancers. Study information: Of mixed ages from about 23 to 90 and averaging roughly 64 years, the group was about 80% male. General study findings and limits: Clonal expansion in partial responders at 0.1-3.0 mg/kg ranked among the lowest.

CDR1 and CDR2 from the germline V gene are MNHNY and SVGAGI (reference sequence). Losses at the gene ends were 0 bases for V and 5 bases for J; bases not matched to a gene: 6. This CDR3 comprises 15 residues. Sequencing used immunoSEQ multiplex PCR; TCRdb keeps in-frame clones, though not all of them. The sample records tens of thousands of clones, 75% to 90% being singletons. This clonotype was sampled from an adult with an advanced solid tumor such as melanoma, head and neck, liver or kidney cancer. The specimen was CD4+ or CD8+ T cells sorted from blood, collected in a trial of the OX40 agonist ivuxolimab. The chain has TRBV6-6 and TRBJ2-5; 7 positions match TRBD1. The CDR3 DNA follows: TGTGCCAGCAGTTACTCGGCCCGACAGGGCGAGACCCAGTACTTC. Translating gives CASSYSARQGETQYF.